The 30 T cell receptor beta chains below all came from one sample that was sequenced in a study of blood T cell repertoires in COVID-19. Assay: immunoSEQ multiplex PCR; the TCRdb copy retains only in-frame clones and omits some. The sample shows about 300,000 clones, approximately 85% of them seen only once. Sequencing was done on a sample of PBMCs or T cells enriched from blood (not recorded which). The receptor set was obtained from a man under 40 who had recovered from COVID-19.

The chain couples TRBV19 to TRBJ2-5; possibly TRBD1 for D (6 bases). With 3 bases removed from V and 7 bases from J, the gap between germline ends came to 15 bases. This CDR3 has 14 residues. Germline V lookup: CDR1 LNHDA, CDR2 SQIVND (reference sequence). The DNA for the CDR3 is TGTGCCAGTAGTATGGGGTACACAGGGTCGACCCAGTACTTC. This encodes CASSMGYTGSTQYF.

The V and J genes are TRBV30 and TRBJ1-3; D gene ambiguous. This CDR3 is 17 amino acids long. Germline V gives CDR1 GTSNPN, CDR2 SVGIG (reference sequence). The ends were cut back, 1 base at V and 0 bases at J, with 16 bases in the middle. The CDR3 DNA sequence: TGTGCCTGGAGTGATAACCGTCAAAAACTCTCTGGAAACACCATATATTTT. Amino acids: CAWSDNRQKLSGNTIYF.

The rearrangement links TRBV12-2 to TRBJ2-4; TRBD1, as called in the table, went unchecked against the DNA. TRBV12-2 is reported as a pseudogene. The CDR3 is 17 residues long. This CDR3 is CASRSKDTTGGENIQYF. The CDR3 coding sequence is TGTGCAAGTCGCTCCAAAGATACAACAGGGGGTGAAAACATTCAGTACTTC.

This clone has a handful of counts. One junction end disagrees with the germline gene, perhaps due to a read error. The chain uses TRBV5-1 and TRBJ1-2; D is unclear. The length of the CDR3 is 8 residues. Germline assignment: CDR1 SGHRS and CDR2 YFSETQ. CDR3 bases: TGCGCCAGCCCCCTCCCCGCCTTC. This gives the protein CASPLPAF.

The chain is built from TRBV9 and TRBJ1-3, with D hard to call. Germline V CDR1 and CDR2: SGDLS, YYNGEE. This CDR3 is built from 14 residues. V lost 0 bases and J 2 bases, leaving 6 bases between the germline ends. Written as DNA, the CDR3 is TGTGCCAGCAGCGTAGAATCTGCTGGAAACACCATATATTTT. Translation gives CASSVESAGNTIYF. The entire variable domain, with the rest obtained from reference TRBV9 and TRBJ1-3, is as follows: DSGVTQTPKHLITATGQRVTLRCSPRSGDLSVYWYQQSLDQGLQFLIQYYNGEERAKGNILERFSAQQFPDLHSELNLSSLELGDSALYFCASSVESAGNTIYFGEGSWLTVV.

The chain has TRBV27 and TRBJ2-2; D may be TRBD1 (6 bases). CDR1 is MNHEY, CDR2 SMNVEV, per germline (reference sequence). The V gene lost 5 bases and the J gene lost 7 bases, with 17 bases spanning the gap. The CDR3 runs 15 residues. The CDR3 region has the DNA TGTGCCAGCAGTATCTCAGGGGTATGGGGCGGGGAGCTGTTTTTT. Translation: CASSISGVWGGELFF.

This chain connects TRBV5-6 to TRBJ1-2; no definite D call. Germline V gene sequence: CDR1 SGHDT, CDR2 YYEEEE. V gave up 3 bases and J gave up 7 bases, with 13 bases separating them. The CDR3 is made up of 13 amino acids. In DNA, the CDR3 is TGTGCCAGCAGCTGGGAGCGAATAGGTGGCTACACCTTC. It codes for CASSWERIGGYTF.

The genes are TRBV5-1 and TRBJ2-3; 9 bases line up with TRBD1. The trim removed 1 base at V and 5 bases at J, leaving 5 bases unmatched. The length of the CDR3 is 15 residues. Germline V gives CDR1 SGHRS, CDR2 YFSETQ. CDR3 nucleotides: TGCGCCAGCAGCTTGTCGGGACAGGGATTAGATACGCAGTATTTT. Translation: CASSLSGQGLDTQYF.

The V gene is TRBV27, the J gene TRBJ1-5; TRBD1 is a possible D gene (5 bases). The length of the CDR3 is 14 residues. Germline V gene sequence: CDR1 MNHEY, CDR2 SMNVEV (reference sequence). The V end lost 4 bases, the J end lost 5 bases, and 12 bases lay between the germline ends. The CDR3 DNA sequence: TGTGCCAGCAGTTCGGGGGTAGGGGATCAGCCCCAGCATTTT. Protein: CASSSGVGDQPQHF.

The V and J genes are TRBV4-2 and TRBJ2-3; no definite D call. This CDR3 is 13 amino acids long. V was shortened by 4 bases and J by 0 bases, with 5 bases between the two germline ends. Per germline, CDR1 LGHNA and CDR2 YNFKEQ. The CDR3 DNA is TGTGCCAGCAGCCTTACTAGCACAGATACGCAGTATTTT. This sequence encodes CASSLTSTDTQYF.

The V call is TRBV7-8, the J call TRBJ1-1, with D unclear. The germline V gene encodes CDR1 SGHVS and CDR2 FQNEAQ. The CDR3 runs 14 residues. The V end was cut by 3 bases, the J end by 4 bases, with 12 bases between. The CDR3 coding sequence is TGTGCCAGCAGCTTGCGGGGTGGTGGCACTGAAGCTTTCTTT. Translating gives CASSLRGGGTEAFF.

The chain couples TRBV15 to TRBJ2-7; TRBD1 agrees at 7 bases. With 1 base clipped from V and 7 bases from J, the junction kept 7 bases outside the gene matches. Germline V gives CDR1 LNHNV, CDR2 YYDKDF (reference sequence). CDR3 length equals 14 residues. The CDR3 DNA is TGTGCCACCAGCAGAGGGGCAGGGGGTCGGGAGCAGTACTTC. Translating gives CATSRGAGGREQYF.

The chain links TRBV6-5 to TRBJ2-7; no reliable D call. The germline gives CDR1 MNHEY, CDR2 SVGAGI. CDR3 size: 15 residues. Between the trimmed V and J ends, which lost 3 bases and 3 bases, there was a span of 15 bases. The CDR3: CASSYSVGPIYEQYF. In DNA, the CDR3 is TGTGCCAGCAGTTATTCTGTGGGCCCAATCTACGAGCAGTACTTC.

V usage is TRBV3-1 (or the pseudogene TRBV3-2) and J usage is TRBJ1-1, with D perhaps matching TRBD1 (6 bases). This CDR3 is 16 amino acids long. Germline lookup yields CDR1 LGHDT and CDR2 YNNKEL (reference sequence). Trimming left V 0 bases short and J 1 base short, with 12 bases between. The CDR3 reads CASSQDRGQTNTEAFF. The CDR3 nucleotides are TGTGCCAGCAGCCAAGATAGAGGACAGACGAACACTGAAGCTTTCTTT.

V and J are TRBV30 and TRBJ1-5, with 7 bases that match TRBD1. Looked up from germline, CDR1 is GTSNPN and CDR2 is SVGIG (reference sequence). After removal of 2 bases from V and 4 bases from J, the junction contained 5 bases not matched to a gene. The CDR3 runs 14 residues. The CDR3 nucleotides are TGTGCCTGGAGTTCACAGGGGAGGAATCAGCCCCAGCATTTT. It codes for CAWSSQGRNQPQHF. Looking up the rest from reference TRBV30 and TRBJ1-5 gives the full variable domain: SQTIHQWPATLVQPVGSPLSLECTVEGTSNPNLYWYRQAAGRGLQLLFYSVGIGQISSEVPQNLSASRPQDRQFILSSKKLLLSDSGFYLCAWSSQGRNQPQHFGDGTRLSIL.

J is TRBJ2-1 and V is TRBV21-1; the table's TRBD2 call for D was not verified on the DNA. TRBV21-1 is described as a pseudogene. The CDR3 length is 15 residues. CDR3 coding DNA: TGTGCCAGCAGTAAAGTCGGGGAGGCCTACAATGAGCAGTTCTTC. Its protein product is CASSKVGEAYNEQFF.

The chain uses TRBV7-8 and TRBJ1-3; 9 nucleotides agree with TRBD1. J was trimmed by 7 bases and V by 3 bases; bases with no gene match: 10. The CDR3 length is 16 residues. Germline V CDR1 and CDR2: SGHVS, FQNEAQ. Here the CDR3 reads CASSFTGTGTGNTIYF. CDR3 DNA: TGTGCCAGCAGCTTCACCGGGACAGGGACGGGGAACACCATATATTTT.

The chain combines TRBV7-2 with TRBJ1-3; tentatively, D is TRBD1 (5 bases). The V gene's germline CDR1 is SGHTA and CDR2 FQGNSA. Trimming cost V 3 bases and J 4 bases, with 13 bases left between them. The CDR3 contains 15 residues. The CDR3 nucleotides are TGTGCCAGCAGCTTGGAGGGGAGATTGGGAAACACCATATATTTT. Translating it yields CASSLEGRLGNTIYF.

The rearrangement joins TRBV6-2 or TRBV6-3 to TRBJ2-7; 9 bases are shared with TRBD1. J gave up 0 bases and V 4 bases, and 10 bases lay outside the gene matches. Germline V gene data show CDR1 as MNHEY and CDR2 as SVGEGT. There are 17 residues in the CDR3. CDR3: CASSSPLGGQGSYEQYF. The CDR3 DNA follows: TGTGCCAGCAGTTCTCCTCTCGGGGGACAGGGCTCCTACGAGCAGTACTTC.

This rearrangement joins TRBV19 to TRBJ2-7; D gene unclear. The CDR3 runs to 11 residues. V lost 3 bases and J 6 bases, leaving 6 bases between the germline ends. CDR1 LNHDA and CDR2 SQIVND come from the germline V gene (reference sequence). CDR3 region: CASSIYPEQYF. DNA of the CDR3: TGTGCCAGTAGTATCTACCCCGAGCAGTACTTC.

The chain carries TRBV2 and TRBJ1-5, with 8 bases fitting TRBD1. V lost 4 bases to trimming and J lost 6 bases; unmatched junction nucleotides: 8. The CDR3 totals 15 residues. The germline gives CDR1 SNHLY, CDR2 FYNNEI. In DNA, the CDR3 is TGTGCCAGCAGTGCGGACAGGGTCAGAACTCAGCCCCAGCATTTT. It codes for CASSADRVRTQPQHF.

The chain is built from TRBV19 and TRBJ1-6, with D tentatively TRBD1 (6 bases). This CDR3 has 13 amino acids. Germline CDR1 LNHDA, CDR2 SQIVND (reference sequence). Trimming removed 5 bases from V and 11 bases from J, with 13 bases in between. CDR3 region: CASSSNRDAPLHF. CDR3 coding DNA: TGTGCCAGTAGTTCCAACAGGGACGCACCCCTCCACTTT.

The chain carries TRBV10-3 and TRBJ1-5, with a possible D match to TRBD1 (5 bases). V was pared by 7 bases and J by 4 bases, with 11 bases between. CDR3 size: 13 residues. Germline V gene lookup returns CDR1 ENHRY and CDR2 SYGVKD. The CDR3 loop is CAIKDTDNQPQHF. The CDR3 DNA sequence: TGTGCCATCAAGGACACCGATAATCAGCCCCAGCATTTT.

Comment on this clone: This same CDR3 is encoded by further DNA sequences in the sample. The chain carries TRBV11-3 and TRBJ2-1; the match to TRBD2 covers 8 bases. V lost 6 bases, J lost 8 bases, and 12 bases stayed unmatched. The length of the CDR3 is 15 residues. CDR1 is SGHNT, CDR2 YENEEA, per germline. As DNA, the CDR3 is TGTGCCAGCAGTTTTGGGACTAGACTTTCCGATGAGCAGTTCTTC. This sequence encodes CASSFGTRLSDEQFF.

The chain recombines TRBV3-1 (or the pseudogene TRBV3-2) with TRBJ1-1, with D possibly being TRBD1 (5 bases). CDR3 size: 13 residues. V lost 8 bases and J lost 2, with 12 bases in between. Germline V gene data show CDR1 as LGHDT and CDR2 as YNNKEL (reference sequence). CDR3 sequence (DNA): TGTGCCAGCCGATCGGGGGGAAACACTGAAGCTTTCTTT. It encodes CASRSGGNTEAFF.

In this sample, this clone turned up a few times. For the CDR3, the DNA is TGTGCCAGCGCCAGCAGGGGGCTGGGGGTGGGCTACACCTTC. Its translation: CASASRGLGVGYTF. The chain recombines TRBV6-5 with TRBJ1-2, with 8 bases identical to TRBD1. The CDR3 has 14 residues. Germline values: CDR1 MNHEY, CDR2 SVGAGI. Trimming removed 8 bases from V and 8 bases from J; junction bases left unmatched: 13.

The chain employs TRBV5-1 and TRBJ1-2, with TRBD1 identical over 7 bases. J was trimmed by 4 bases and V by 4 bases; bases with no gene match: 13. There are 16 residues in the CDR3. Germline-derived CDR1 and CDR2 are SGHRS and YFSETQ. CDR3 bases: TGCGCCAGCAGCCCTCGACAGGGAAGCCGTCTCTATGGCTACACCTTC. It translates to CASSPRQGSRLYGYTF. Full variable domain (missing parts from reference TRBV5-1 and TRBJ1-2): KAGVTQTPRYLIKTRGQQVTLSCSPISGHRSVSWYQQTPGQGLQFLFEYFSETQRNKGNFPGRFSGRQFSNSRSEMNVSTLELGDSALYLCASSPRQGSRLYGYTFGSGTRLTVV.

This chain joins TRBV9 and TRBJ2-1, with D unresolved. Trimming removed 3 bases from V and 0 bases from J, with 7 bases in between. Germline CDR1 is SGDLS and CDR2 is YYNGEE. This CDR3 is built from 14 residues. CDR3 bases: TGTGCCAGCAGCGCCCAGAACTCCTACAATGAGCAGTTCTTC. Its translation is CASSAQNSYNEQFF.

This chain joins TRBV10-3 and TRBJ1-2; perhaps TRBD1 as D (6 bases). CDR1 and CDR2 from the germline V gene are ENHRY and SYGVKD. The CDR3 consists of 12 residues. V was pared by 8 bases and J by 5 bases, with 12 bases between. The CDR3 nucleotides are TGTGCCATCGGAGAGACAGGTTATGGCTACACCTTC. Translation: CAIGETGYGYTF.

The chain employs TRBV5-1 and TRBJ1-2, with no clear D. The CDR3 consists of 13 residues. Trimming stripped 4 bases from V and 8 bases from J, with 15 bases between. CDR1 and CDR2 (germline): SGHRS, YFSETQ. The CDR3 DNA reads TGCGCCAGCAGCCTGCCGACGGCCGGGGGCTACACCTTC. This translates into CASSLPTAGGYTF.